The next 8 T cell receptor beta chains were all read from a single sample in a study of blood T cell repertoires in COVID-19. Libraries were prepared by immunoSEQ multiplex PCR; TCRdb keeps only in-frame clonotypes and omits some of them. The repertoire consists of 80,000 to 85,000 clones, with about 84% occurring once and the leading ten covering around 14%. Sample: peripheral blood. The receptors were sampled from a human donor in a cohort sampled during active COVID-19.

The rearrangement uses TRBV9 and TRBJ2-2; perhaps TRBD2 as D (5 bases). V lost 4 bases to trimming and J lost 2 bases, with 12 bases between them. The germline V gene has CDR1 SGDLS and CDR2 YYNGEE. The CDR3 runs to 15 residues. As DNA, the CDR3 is TGTGCCAGCAGCTCCCGGACTGGTAACACCGGGGAGCTGTTTTTT. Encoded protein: CASSSRTGNTGELFF.

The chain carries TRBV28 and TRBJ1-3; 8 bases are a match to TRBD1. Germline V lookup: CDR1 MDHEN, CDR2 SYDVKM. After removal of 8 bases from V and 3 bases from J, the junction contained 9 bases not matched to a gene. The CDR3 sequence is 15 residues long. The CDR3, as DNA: TGTGCCAGCCAGGGGGCGCTGGTTCATGGAAACACCATATATTTT. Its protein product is CASQGALVHGNTIYF.

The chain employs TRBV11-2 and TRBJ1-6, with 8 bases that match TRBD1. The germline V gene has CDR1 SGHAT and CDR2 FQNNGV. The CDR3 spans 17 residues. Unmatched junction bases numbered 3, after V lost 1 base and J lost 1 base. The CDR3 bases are TGTGCCAGCAGCTTAGCGCAGGGGGCATCCTATAATTCACCCCTCCACTTT. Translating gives CASSLAQGASYNSPLHF.

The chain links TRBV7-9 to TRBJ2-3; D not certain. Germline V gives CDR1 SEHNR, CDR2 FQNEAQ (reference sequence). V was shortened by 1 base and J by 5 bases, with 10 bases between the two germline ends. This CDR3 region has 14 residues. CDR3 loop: CASSLVVVGDTQYF. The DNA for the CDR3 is TGTGCCAGCAGCTTAGTTGTAGTCGGAGATACGCAGTATTTT. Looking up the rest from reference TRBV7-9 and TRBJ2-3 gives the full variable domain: DTGVSQNPRHKITKRGQNVTFRCDPISEHNRLYWYRQTLGQGPEFLTYFQNEAQLEKSRLLSDRFSAERPKGSFSTLEIQRTEQGDSAMYLCASSLVVVGDTQYFGPGTRLTVL.

The CDR3 here is CASSDFTGTDTQYF. The CDR3 DNA follows: TGTGCCAGCAGTGATTTCACAGGCACAGATACGCAGTATTTT. The genes are TRBV6-1 and TRBJ2-3; D uncertain. Per the germline V gene, CDR1 is MNHNS and CDR2 is SASEGT. Deletions cut 3 bases from V and 1 base from J, with 8 bases between. The CDR3 consists of 14 residues.

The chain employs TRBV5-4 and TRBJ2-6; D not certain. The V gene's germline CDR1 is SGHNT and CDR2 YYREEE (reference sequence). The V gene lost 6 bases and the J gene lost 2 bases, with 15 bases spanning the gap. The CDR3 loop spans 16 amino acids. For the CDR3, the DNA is TGTGCCAGCACCCCCCTGCGGCATACTGGGGCCAACGTCCTGACTTTC. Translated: CASTPLRHTGANVLTF. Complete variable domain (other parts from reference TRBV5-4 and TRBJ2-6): ETGVTQSPTHLIKTRGQQVTLRCSSQSGHNTVSWYQQALGQGPQFIFQYYREEENGRGNFPPRFSGLQFPNYSSELNVNALELDDSALYLCASTPLRHTGANVLTFGAGSRLTVL.

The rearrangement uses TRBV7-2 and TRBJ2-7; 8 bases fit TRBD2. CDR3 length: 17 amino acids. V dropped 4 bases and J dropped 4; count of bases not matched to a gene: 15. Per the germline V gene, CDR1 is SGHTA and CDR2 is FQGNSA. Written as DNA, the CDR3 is TGTGCCAGCAGCTCATCCGATGGGGTAGCGGGGATGTACGAGCAGTACTTC. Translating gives CASSSSDGVAGMYEQYF.

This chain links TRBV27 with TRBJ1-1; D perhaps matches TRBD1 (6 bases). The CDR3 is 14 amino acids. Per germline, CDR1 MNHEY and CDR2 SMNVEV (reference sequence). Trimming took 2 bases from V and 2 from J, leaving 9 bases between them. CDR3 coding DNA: TGTGCCAGCAGTTTAACCGGGACAAACACTGAAGCTTTCTTT. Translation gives CASSLTGTNTEAFF.